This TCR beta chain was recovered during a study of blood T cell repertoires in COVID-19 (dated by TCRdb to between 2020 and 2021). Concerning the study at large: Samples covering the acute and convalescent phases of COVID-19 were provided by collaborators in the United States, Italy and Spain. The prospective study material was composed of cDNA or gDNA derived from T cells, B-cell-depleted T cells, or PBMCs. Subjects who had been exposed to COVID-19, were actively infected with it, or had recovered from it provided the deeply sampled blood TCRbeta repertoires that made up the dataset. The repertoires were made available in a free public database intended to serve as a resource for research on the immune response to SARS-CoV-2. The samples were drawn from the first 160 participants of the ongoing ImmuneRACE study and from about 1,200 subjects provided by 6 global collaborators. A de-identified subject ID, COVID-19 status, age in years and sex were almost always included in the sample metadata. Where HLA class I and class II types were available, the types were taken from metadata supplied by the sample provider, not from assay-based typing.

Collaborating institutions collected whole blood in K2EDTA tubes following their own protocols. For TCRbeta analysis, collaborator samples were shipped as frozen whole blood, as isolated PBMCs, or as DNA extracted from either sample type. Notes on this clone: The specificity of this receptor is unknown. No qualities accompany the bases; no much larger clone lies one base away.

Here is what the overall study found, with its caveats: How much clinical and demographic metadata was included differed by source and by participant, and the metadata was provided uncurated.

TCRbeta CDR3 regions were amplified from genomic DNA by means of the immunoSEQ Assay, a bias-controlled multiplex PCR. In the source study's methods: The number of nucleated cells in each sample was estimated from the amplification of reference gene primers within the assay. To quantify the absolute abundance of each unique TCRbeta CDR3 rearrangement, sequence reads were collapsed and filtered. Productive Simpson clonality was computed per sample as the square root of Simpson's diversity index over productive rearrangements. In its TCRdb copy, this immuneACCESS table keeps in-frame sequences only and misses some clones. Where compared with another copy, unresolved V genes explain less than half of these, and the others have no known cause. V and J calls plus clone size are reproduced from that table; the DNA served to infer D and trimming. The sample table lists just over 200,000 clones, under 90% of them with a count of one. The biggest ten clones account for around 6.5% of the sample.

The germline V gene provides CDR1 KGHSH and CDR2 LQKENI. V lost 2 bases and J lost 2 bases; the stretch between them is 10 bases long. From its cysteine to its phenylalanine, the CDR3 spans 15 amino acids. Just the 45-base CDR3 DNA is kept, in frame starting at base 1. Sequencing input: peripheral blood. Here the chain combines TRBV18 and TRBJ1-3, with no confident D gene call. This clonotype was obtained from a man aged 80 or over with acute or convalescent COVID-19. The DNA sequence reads TGTGCCAGCTCACCAGAGAGGGTACCTGGAAACACCATATATTTT. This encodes CASSPERVPGNTIYF.